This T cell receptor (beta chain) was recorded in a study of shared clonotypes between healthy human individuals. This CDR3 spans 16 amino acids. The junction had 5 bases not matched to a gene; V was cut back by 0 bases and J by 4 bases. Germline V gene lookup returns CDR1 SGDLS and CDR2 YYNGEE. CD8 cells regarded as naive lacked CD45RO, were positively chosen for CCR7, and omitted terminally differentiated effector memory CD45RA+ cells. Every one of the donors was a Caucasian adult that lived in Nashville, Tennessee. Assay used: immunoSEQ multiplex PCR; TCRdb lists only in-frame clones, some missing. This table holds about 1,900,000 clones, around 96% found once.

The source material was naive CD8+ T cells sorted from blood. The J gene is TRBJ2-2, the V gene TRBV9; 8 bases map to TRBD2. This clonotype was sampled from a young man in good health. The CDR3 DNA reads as TGTGCCAGCAGCGTAGATGCAGCGGGGGTCACCGGGGAGCTGTTTTTT. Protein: CASSVDAAGVTGELFF.